This entry is about one T cell receptor (beta chain). This specimen includes other DNA sequences encoding the same CDR3. The CDR3 covers 15 residues. Germline V CDR1 and CDR2: MDHEN, SYDVKM. The V gene lost 3 bases and the J gene lost 1 base, with 11 bases spanning the gap. These data come from a study of blood T cell repertoires in COVID-19. In the study overall: The analysed material was cDNA or gDNA that came from T cells, B-cell-depleted T cells, or PBMCs.

Per the authors' pipeline: The assay estimated nucleated cells by amplifying reference gene primers. Assay used: immunoSEQ multiplex PCR; TCRdb lists only in-frame clones, some missing. V and J calls and clone size are those listed in that table; D and trimming were worked out from the DNA. The sample includes some 120,000 clones, roughly 79% seen only once; the top ten take less than 9%. The sequencing input was peripheral blood. This chain links TRBV28 with TRBJ2-3; TRBD2 is a possible D gene (6 bases). This receptor was taken from a man in his 70s with active or convalescent COVID-19. CDR3 coding DNA: TGTGCCAGCAGTTTGGAGGGTGGTGGCACAGATACGCAGTATTTT. Its translation is CASSLEGGGTDTQYF.